The 22 T cell receptor beta chains below were found in one sample sequenced in a study of tumor and adjacent non-tumor tissue in lung cancer (dated 2018 in TCRdb). RNA was isolated from bulk unsorted tissue, and RNA quality was assessed with a NanoDrop ND-1000 and an Agilent 2100. Distant non-tumor tissue taken more than 3 cm from the tumor edge was used as the normal lung sample. Library preparation employed multiplex PCR. The reads were generated on an Illumina HiSeq 2500. TCRbeta libraries were constructed through three rounds of nested PCR with primers (Table S4) according to protocols adapted from ARM-PCR. TCRdb handled the public reads itself, with Q25 trimming in fastp and clone calling in MiXCR, and kept productive beta chains. Duplicate CDR3 protein sequences are folded into a single record with the most common DNA and genes. This sample has more than 55,000 distinct CDR3 sequences in its table, and over 60% of those were observed once. The ten top clones hold less than 40% of the sample.

Sequenced sample: distant non-tumor lung tissue. The origin of the receptors is a man aged 65 to 79 with non-small cell lung cancer.

This clonotype was recorded at least ten times. V gene TRBV5-5 combines with J gene TRBJ2-4; TRBD1 is a possible D gene (6 bases). The CDR3 totals 16 residues. In germline, CDR1 is SGHKS, CDR2 YYEKEE (reference sequence). The V end was cut by 7 bases, the J end by 0 bases, with 17 bases between. Written as DNA, the CDR3 is TGTGCCAGCGGCCCCCCAGGGGAAAGAGCCAAAAACATTCAGTACTTC. Protein sequence: CASGPPGERAKNIQYF.

This clonotype has at least ten counts. The chain uses TRBV29-1 and TRBJ1-1; D is unresolved. V lost 7 bases and J lost 3, with 9 bases in between. From germline, CDR1 is SQVTM and CDR2 ANQGSEA. The CDR3 totals 11 residues. CDR3 sequence reads: CSARADTEAFF. The CDR3 DNA follows: TGCAGCGCCCGGGCCGACACTGAAGCTTTCTTT.

This clonotype was counted between two and nine times. Just one base apart from a much larger clone, this may be a read error. CDR3 in DNA: TGTGCCAGCAATGAGGGACGGGCCGGGGAGCTGTTTTTT. Translating gives CASNEGRAGELFF. V usage is TRBV6-6 and J usage is TRBJ2-2; either TRBD1 or TRBD2 may supply D (5 bases each). The CDR3 totals 13 residues. V was pared by 7 bases and J by 6 bases, with 12 bases between. CDR1 and CDR2 from the germline V gene are MNHNY and SVGAGI (reference sequence).

The chain employs TRBV11-1 and TRBJ2-1; D gene ambiguous. The germline V and J ends were trimmed by 7 bases and 6 bases, with 16 bases remaining between them. The V gene's germline CDR1 is SGHAT and CDR2 FQDESV (reference sequence). This CDR3 has 14 residues. Here the CDR3 DNA reads TGTGCCAGCAATCTGATGGAACGGTTCAATGAGCAGTTCTTC. This sequence encodes CASNLMERFNEQFF.

On this clonotype: The germline gene is not matched at one end of the junction; a read error may be the cause. This sequence joins TRBV29-1 and TRBJ2-7; unclear D gene. Germline V lookup: CDR1 SQVTM, CDR2 ANQGSEA. This CDR3 contains 14 residues. The CDR3 spells CSVEERGPANEQYF. Written as DNA, the CDR3 is TGCAGCGTTGAAGAACGTGGGCCGGCAAACGAGCAATACTTC.

The chain couples TRBV21-1 to TRBJ1-5; no DNA check was done on the table's D call, TRBD1. TRBV21-1 is marked as a pseudogene. The length of the CDR3 is 14 residues. This CDR3 reads CASGKGGDREPQHF. In nucleotides, the CDR3 is TGTGCCAGCGGCAAAGGTGGCGACCGGGAGCCCCAGCATTTT.

With regard to this clonotype: This may be a read error, as it is one base from a much larger clone. The chain recombines TRBV12-3 or TRBV12-4 with TRBJ2-5; 8 bases match TRBD1. The CDR3 extends over 13 amino acids. The CDR3 DNA is TGTGTCAGCCTGGACAGGGTAGGGGAGACCCAGTACTTC. This sequence encodes CVSLDRVGETQYF.

The CDR3 region has the DNA TGCGCCAACTCCTATATCGGACGGAGCTCCTACAATGAGCAGTTCTTC. Its translation: CANSYIGRSSYNEQFF. The chain is built from TRBV4-1 and TRBJ2-1; D is undetermined. Trimming stripped 10 bases from V and 0 bases from J, with 19 bases between. The CDR3 loop spans 16 amino acids. The germline V gene encodes CDR1 MGHRA and CDR2 YSYEKL.

Worth noting for this clonotype: Since no conserved phenylalanine or tryptophan closes the CDR3, a read error is the likely cause. The CDR3 here is CSVTRGAGELFS. The CDR3 DNA sequence: TGCAGCGTTACACGGGGGGCCGGGGAGCTGTTTTCT. The V gene is TRBV29-1, the J gene TRBJ2-2; TRBD2 agrees at 7 bases. Trimming at V came to 5 bases and at J to 6 bases, leaving 3 bases not matched to a gene. Germline V gene lookup returns CDR1 SQVTM and CDR2 ANQGSEA. This CDR3 region has 12 residues.

The genes are TRBV12-3 or TRBV12-4 and TRBJ2-2; D remains unclear. V lost 10 bases and J 3 bases, leaving 9 bases between the germline ends. The CDR3 runs to 12 residues. CDR3 amino acids: CANTRDTGELFF. In DNA, the CDR3 is TGTGCCAACACCCGGGACACCGGGGAGCTGTTTTTT.

The chain has TRBV28 and TRBJ1-5, with D perhaps matching TRBD1 (6 bases). The V gene lost 3 bases and the J gene lost 16 bases, with 19 bases spanning the gap. The germline CDR1 and CDR2 sequences are MDHEN and SYDVKM. The CDR3 is 13 residues long. The CDR3 sequence: CASSLAQGNQPHF. CDR3 sequence (DNA): TGTGCCAGCAGTTTGGCCCAGGGGAATCAGCCCCATTTT.

This clonotype was counted at least ten times. The rearrangement joins TRBV4-1 to TRBJ2-5; D remains unclear. The CDR3 runs 15 residues. Deletions cut 4 bases from V and 2 bases from J, with 14 bases between. Germline CDR1 is MGHRA and CDR2 is YSYEKL. CDR3 sequence: CASSRGYGDQETQYF. The CDR3 DNA reads TGCGCCAGCAGCCGGGGATATGGGGATCAAGAGACCCAGTACTTC.

On this clonotype: A read error may produce the germline difference seen at one junction end. Written as DNA, the CDR3 is TGTACCATCGGTGAGTTGGGTGAAAACACCATATATTTT. Protein product: CTIGELGENTIYF. The V and J genes are TRBV10-3 and TRBJ1-3; D remains unclear. Germline CDR1 reads ENHRY; CDR2 reads SYGVKD. The CDR3 sequence is 13 residues long.

This clonotype was recorded at least ten times. This chain links TRBV5-6 with TRBJ2-2; a weak D match, TRBD1 (5 bases). CDR1 is SGHDT and CDR2 is YYEEEE in the germline V gene. Deletions cut 4 bases from V and 15 bases from J, with 10 bases between. The CDR3 length is 10 residues. CDR3 protein: CASSPGLLFF. The CDR3 DNA reads TGTGCCAGCAGCCCAGGGTTGTTGTTTTTT.

Comment on this clonotype: At one end, the junction sequence differs from germline, possibly due to a read error. This rearrangement joins TRBV29-1 to TRBJ2-1, with TRBD1 matching 11 bases. Germline V gene data show CDR1 as SQVTM and CDR2 as ANQGSEA. The length of the CDR3 is 14 residues. CDR3 in amino acids: CSVDGTGGYNERFF. CDR3 DNA: TGCAGCGTTGACGGGACAGGGGGATATAATGAGCGGTTCTTC.

CDR3 DNA sequence: TGTGCCAGTAGTATCAAGGCCATGGGCACTGAAGCTTTCTTT. Translated: CASSIKAMGTEAFF. J is TRBJ1-1 and V is TRBV19; D gene unclear. The CDR3 has 14 amino acids. CDR1 and CDR2 (germline): LNHDA, SQIVND (reference sequence). The V gene lost 3 bases and the J gene lost 4 bases, with 12 bases spanning the gap.

This clonotype occurred once. One end of the junction fails to match germline, which may point to a read error. The V gene is TRBV5-4, the J gene TRBJ2-7, with 9 bases matching TRBD1. CDR1 and CDR2 (germline): SGHNT, YYREEE (reference sequence). CDR3 length: 15 amino acids. CDR3 sequence reads: CVSSPGTGFSYDQYF. The CDR3 DNA sequence: TGTGTCAGCAGCCCGGGGACAGGGTTCTCATACGATCAGTACTTC.

This chain connects TRBV5-1 to TRBJ2-5; 8 positions agree with TRBD2. Germline V lookup: CDR1 SGHRS, CDR2 YFSETQ. Trimming cost V 0 bases and J 5 bases; bases outside gene matches: 9. The CDR3 totals 16 residues. CDR3 DNA sequence: TGCGCCAGCAGCTTGGGAGCGGGAGTCGATGGGGAGACCCAGTACTTC. Translation: CASSLGAGVDGETQYF.

This clonotype was picked up a small number of times. This chain connects TRBV20-1 to TRBJ2-5; 8 bases line up with TRBD1. Germline CDR1 reads DFQATT; CDR2 reads SNEGSKA (reference sequence). Trimming took 7 bases from V and 5 from J; bases not matched to a gene: 6. The CDR3 length is 12 residues. The chain's CDR3 is CSETHRGETQYF. The CDR3 DNA reads as TGCAGTGAGACCCACAGGGGGGAGACCCAGTACTTC.

This clonotype showed up many times. No DNA is shown, since the ends of the CDR3 on it are uncertain; the CDR3 is the one TCRdb lists. The chain recombines TRBV29-1 with TRBJ1-3. Germline-derived CDR1 and CDR2 are SQVTM and ANQGSEA. Inclusive of both ends, the CDR3 amounts to 12 amino acids. CDR3 protein: CSVLERGNTIYF.

As regards this clonotype: At one end the junction does not follow the germline gene, possibly because of a read error. The chain couples TRBV20-1 to TRBJ1-1; D gene unclear. This CDR3 region has 15 residues. Germline CDR1 DFQATT, CDR2 SNEGSKA (reference sequence). The CDR3 sequence: CSARASTAMNTEALF. The CDR3 bases are TGCAGTGCTAGAGCCAGTACAGCCATGAACACTGAAGCTTTGTTT.

This clonotype was seen repeatedly, ten times or more. The rearrangement joins TRBV6-5 to TRBJ1-2; 8 nucleotides agree with TRBD1. J lost 2 bases, V lost 5 bases, and 7 bases had no gene match. The germline V gene encodes CDR1 MNHEY and CDR2 SVGAGI. The CDR3 runs to 15 residues. CDR3 sequence reads: CASSSWPGGNYGYTF. The CDR3 DNA sequence: TGTGCCAGCAGTAGCTGGCCAGGGGGCAACTATGGCTACACCTTC.